One sample yielded the 7 T cell receptor beta chains listed below, sequenced in a study of T cells after yellow fever vaccination. TCRdb processed the 5' RACE reads anew with MiXCR; each CDR3 protein has one entry. The table lists about 350,000 distinct CDR3 sequences, under 15% of them singletons. The starting material was CD4+ T cells sorted from PBMCs, obtained 15 days after the yellow fever booster vaccination. The receptors were gathered from a man between 18 and 29 years old who received the YFV17D yellow fever vaccine.

This clonotype appeared a few times. The chain uses TRBV4-1 and TRBJ1-5; possible D gene TRBD1, 6 bases. Germline values: CDR1 MGHRA, CDR2 YSYEKL. CDR3 length: 16 amino acids. With 0 bases removed from V and 0 bases from J, the gap between germline ends came to 9 bases. Here the CDR3 DNA reads TGCGCCAGCAGCCAAGATAGGGGGGCTAGCAATCAGCCCCAGCATTTT. This sequence encodes CASSQDRGASNQPQHF.

The rearrangement links TRBV29-1 to TRBJ2-7; D ambiguous. Germline V lookup: CDR1 SQVTM, CDR2 ANQGSEA. The CDR3 is 12 amino acids. Trimming left V 8 bases short and J 2 bases short, with 13 bases between. The CDR3 region has the DNA TGCAGCCCGATCCGGGCTACCTACGAGCAGTACTTC. It is translated as CSPIRATYEQYF.

The CDR3 coding sequence is TGCAGCGTCTCGAACAGGGGGTCCTACAATGAGCAGTTCTTC. It yields the protein CSVSNRGSYNEQFF. This sequence joins TRBV29-1 and TRBJ2-1; TRBD1 matches 8 bases. Trimming cost V 6 bases and J 1 base; bases outside gene matches: 5. This CDR3 region has 14 residues. The germline V gene encodes CDR1 SQVTM and CDR2 ANQGSEA.

This clonotype has a count of ten or more. The chain recombines TRBV4-2 with TRBJ2-3; possibly TRBD1 for D (6 bases). Germline V gene lookup returns CDR1 LGHNA and CDR2 YNFKEQ. Between the trimmed V and J ends, which lost 0 bases and 6 bases, there was a span of 16 bases. This CDR3 has 16 residues. CDR3 residues: CASSQDRGQRRDTQYF. CDR3 nucleotide sequence: TGTGCCAGCAGCCAAGATAGGGGACAACGTCGGGATACGCAGTATTTT.

A few counts support this clonotype. This chain uses TRBV6-5 with TRBJ1-2; D uncertain. V was shortened by 7 bases and J by 0 bases, with 18 bases between the two germline ends. The CDR3 has 16 residues. Germline assignment: CDR1 MNHEY and CDR2 SVGAGI. CDR3 sequence: CASTSRPAVTNYGYTF. CDR3 sequence (DNA): TGTGCCAGCACCTCACGACCGGCGGTTACTAACTATGGCTACACCTTC.

The chain employs TRBV29-1 and TRBJ1-2, with 10 bases fitting TRBD1. In germline, CDR1 is SQVTM, CDR2 ANQGSEA. The V and J ends lost 5 bases and 5 bases, in that order; junction bases with no gene match: 2. The CDR3 spans 12 residues. This chain's CDR3 is CSVRDRGYGYTF. The CDR3 region has the DNA TGCAGCGTTAGGGACAGGGGTTATGGCTACACCTTC.

There are a few counts of this clonotype. The rearrangement links TRBV12-3 or TRBV12-4 to TRBJ1-1; perhaps TRBD1 as D (5 bases). The CDR3 consists of 15 residues. The V end was cut by 4 bases, the J end by 4 bases, with 16 bases between. The CDR3 DNA reads TGTGCCAGCAGTTCCCTGGTTGGGGGGTCCACTGAAGCTTTCTTT. Translation: CASSSLVGGSTEAFF.